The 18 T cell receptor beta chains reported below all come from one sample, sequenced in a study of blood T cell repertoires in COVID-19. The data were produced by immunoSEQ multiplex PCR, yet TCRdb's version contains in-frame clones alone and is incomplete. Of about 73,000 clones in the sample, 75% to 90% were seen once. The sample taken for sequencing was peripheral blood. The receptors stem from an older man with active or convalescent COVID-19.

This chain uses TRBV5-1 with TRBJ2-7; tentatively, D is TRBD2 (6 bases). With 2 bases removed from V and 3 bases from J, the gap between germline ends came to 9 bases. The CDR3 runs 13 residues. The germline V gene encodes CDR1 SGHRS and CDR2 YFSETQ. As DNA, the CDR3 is TGCGCCAGCAGCTTTGGCGGGGACTACGAGCAGTACTTC. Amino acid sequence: CASSFGGDYEQYF.

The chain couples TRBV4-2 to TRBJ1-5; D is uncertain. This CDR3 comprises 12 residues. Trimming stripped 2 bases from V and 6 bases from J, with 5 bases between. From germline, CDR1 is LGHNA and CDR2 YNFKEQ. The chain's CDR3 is CASSQPFQPQHF. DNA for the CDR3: TGTGCCAGCAGCCAACCGTTTCAGCCCCAGCATTTT.

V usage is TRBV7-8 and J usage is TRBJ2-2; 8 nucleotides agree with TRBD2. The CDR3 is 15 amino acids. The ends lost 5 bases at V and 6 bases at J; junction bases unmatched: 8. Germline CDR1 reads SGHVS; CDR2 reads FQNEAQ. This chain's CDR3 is CASSHRAGEAGELFF. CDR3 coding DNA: TGTGCCAGCAGCCATCGAGCGGGAGAGGCCGGGGAGCTGTTTTTT.

The CDR3 protein is CASSLGPGGLTYEQYF. In DNA form, the CDR3 reads TGTGCCAGCAGCTTAGGTCCGGGAGGCCTAACCTACGAGCAGTACTTC. The V and J genes are TRBV7-2 and TRBJ2-7; TRBD2 matches 7 bases. Germline V CDR1 and CDR2: SGHTA, FQGNSA. V gave up 1 base and J gave up 2 bases; unmatched junction bases: 8. This CDR3 region has 16 residues.

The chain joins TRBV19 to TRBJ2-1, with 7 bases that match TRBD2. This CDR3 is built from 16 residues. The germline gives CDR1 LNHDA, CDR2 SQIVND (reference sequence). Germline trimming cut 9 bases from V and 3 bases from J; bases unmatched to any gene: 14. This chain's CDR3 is CASSGTWGLIYNEQFF. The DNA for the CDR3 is TGTGCCAGCTCTGGAACTTGGGGACTAATCTACAATGAGCAGTTCTTC.

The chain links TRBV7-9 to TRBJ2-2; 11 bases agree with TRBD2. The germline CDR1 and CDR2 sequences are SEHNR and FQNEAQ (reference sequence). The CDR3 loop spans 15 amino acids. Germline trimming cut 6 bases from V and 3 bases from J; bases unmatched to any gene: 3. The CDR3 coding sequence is TGTGCCAGCAGTTCTAGCGGGGGGCACACCGGGGAGCTGTTTTTT. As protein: CASSSSGGHTGELFF.

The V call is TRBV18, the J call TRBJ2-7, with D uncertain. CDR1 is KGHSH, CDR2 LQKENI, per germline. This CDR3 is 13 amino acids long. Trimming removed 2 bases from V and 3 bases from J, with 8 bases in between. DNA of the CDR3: TGTGCCAGCTCACCAGAGCCTGGCTACGAGCAGTACTTC. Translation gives CASSPEPGYEQYF.

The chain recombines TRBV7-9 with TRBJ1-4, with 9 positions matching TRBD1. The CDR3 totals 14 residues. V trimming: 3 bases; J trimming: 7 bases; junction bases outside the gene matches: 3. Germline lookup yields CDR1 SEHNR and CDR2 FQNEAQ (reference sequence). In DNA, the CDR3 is TGTGCCAGCAGCTTGACAGGGGGAGGTGAAAAACTGTTTTTT. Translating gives CASSLTGGGEKLFF.

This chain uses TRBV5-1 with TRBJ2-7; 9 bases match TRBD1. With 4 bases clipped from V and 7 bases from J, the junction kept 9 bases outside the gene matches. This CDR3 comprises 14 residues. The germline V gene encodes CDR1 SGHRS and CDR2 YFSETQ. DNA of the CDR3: TGCGCCAGCAGCCCTCGACAGGGGGGAGGGGAGCAGTACTTC. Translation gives CASSPRQGGGEQYF.

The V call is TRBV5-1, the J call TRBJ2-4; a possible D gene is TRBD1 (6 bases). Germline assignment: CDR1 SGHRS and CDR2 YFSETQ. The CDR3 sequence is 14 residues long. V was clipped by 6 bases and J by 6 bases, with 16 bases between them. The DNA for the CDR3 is TGCGCCAGCAAACTTGATTGGGGGCGAAACATTCAGTACTTC. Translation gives CASKLDWGRNIQYF.

The CDR3 nucleotides are TGCAGCGTTAGCACCTACAGGGCCTCTGGAAACACCATATATTTT. It specifies CSVSTYRASGNTIYF. The V gene is TRBV29-1, the J gene TRBJ1-3, with D possibly being TRBD1 (6 bases). Trimming stripped 5 bases from V and 0 bases from J, with 14 bases between. This CDR3 has 15 amino acids. Germline V lookup: CDR1 SQVTM, CDR2 ANQGSEA.

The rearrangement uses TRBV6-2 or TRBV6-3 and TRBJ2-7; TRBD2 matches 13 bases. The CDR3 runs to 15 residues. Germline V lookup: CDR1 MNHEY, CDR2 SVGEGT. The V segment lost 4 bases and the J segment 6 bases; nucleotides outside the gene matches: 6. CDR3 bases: TGTGCCAGCAGTTCTGGACTAGCGGGAGTGGGCGAGCAGTACTTC. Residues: CASSSGLAGVGEQYF.

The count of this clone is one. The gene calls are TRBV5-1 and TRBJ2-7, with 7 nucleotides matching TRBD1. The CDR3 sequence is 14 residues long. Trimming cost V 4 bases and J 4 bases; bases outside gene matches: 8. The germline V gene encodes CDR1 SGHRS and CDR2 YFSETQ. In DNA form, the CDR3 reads TGCGCCAGCAGCCTACAGGGGACAAAATACGAGCAGTACTTC. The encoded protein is CASSLQGTKYEQYF.

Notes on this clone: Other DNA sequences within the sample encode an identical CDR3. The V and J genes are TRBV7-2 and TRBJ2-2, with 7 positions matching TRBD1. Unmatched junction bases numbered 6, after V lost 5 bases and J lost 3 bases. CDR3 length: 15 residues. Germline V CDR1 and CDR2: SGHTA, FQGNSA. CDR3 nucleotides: TGTGCCAGCAGCCTAGACAGGGATCACACCGGGGAGCTGTTTTTT. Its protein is CASSLDRDHTGELFF. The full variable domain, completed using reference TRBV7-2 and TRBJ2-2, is GAGVSQSPSNKVTEKGKDVELRCDPISGHTALYWYRQSLGQGLEFLIYFQGNSAPDKSGLPSDRFSAERTGGSVSTLTIQRTQQEDSAVYLCASSLDRDHTGELFFGEGSRLTVL.

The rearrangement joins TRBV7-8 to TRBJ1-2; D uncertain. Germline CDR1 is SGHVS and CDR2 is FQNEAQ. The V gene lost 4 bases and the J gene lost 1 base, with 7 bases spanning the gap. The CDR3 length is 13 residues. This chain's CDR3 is CASSSRVNYGYTF. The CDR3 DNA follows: TGTGCCAGCAGCTCTCGTGTTAACTATGGCTACACCTTC.

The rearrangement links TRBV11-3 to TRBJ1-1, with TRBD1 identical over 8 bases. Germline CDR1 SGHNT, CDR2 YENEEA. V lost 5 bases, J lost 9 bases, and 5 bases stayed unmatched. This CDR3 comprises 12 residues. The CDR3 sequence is CASSRDRGKAFF. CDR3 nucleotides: TGTGCCAGCAGCCGCGACAGGGGTAAAGCTTTCTTT.

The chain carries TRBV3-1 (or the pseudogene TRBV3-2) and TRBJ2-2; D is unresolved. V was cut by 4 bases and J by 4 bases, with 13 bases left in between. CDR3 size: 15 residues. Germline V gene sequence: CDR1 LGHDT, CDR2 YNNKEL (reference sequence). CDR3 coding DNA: TGTGCCAGCAGCCTAGTGAAGTTATCCACCGGGGAGCTGTTTTTT. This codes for CASSLVKLSTGELFF.

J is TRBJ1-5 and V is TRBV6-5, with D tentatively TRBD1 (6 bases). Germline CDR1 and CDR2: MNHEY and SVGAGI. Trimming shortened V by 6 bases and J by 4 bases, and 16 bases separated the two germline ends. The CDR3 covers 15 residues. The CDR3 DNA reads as TGTGCCAGCAGCTTCCGAGGGGGACGGAATCAGCCCCAGCATTTT. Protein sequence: CASSFRGGRNQPQHF.